The 27 T cell receptor beta chains below all came from one sample that was sequenced in a study of blood T cells in healthy people across ages. A second PCR, run for about 7 to 11 cycles, used a sample-barcoded 5' primer plus a J-beta primer mix. TCRdb fed the 5' RACE reads into MiXCR, producing one record per CDR3 protein. The profile shows roughly 700,000 distinct CDR3 sequences, roughly 32% of them singletons. Sample: blood. The receptor source for this set is a woman of 80 years or more in good health.

This clonotype was recorded many times. V usage is TRBV5-5 and J usage is TRBJ1-4, with no clear D. The CDR3 totals 16 residues. Trimming stripped 4 bases from V and 0 bases from J, with 13 bases between. Germline V gene sequence: CDR1 SGHKS, CDR2 YYEKEE (reference sequence). CDR3 loop: CASSLSVRATNEKLFF. In nucleotides, the CDR3 is TGTGCCAGCAGCCTCAGTGTCCGTGCAACTAATGAAAAACTGTTTTTT.

This clonotype was seen ten or more times. The chain combines TRBV20-1 with TRBJ2-4, with 8 bases matching TRBD2. V was pared by 5 bases and J by 4 bases, with 7 bases of the junction left unmatched. CDR1 and CDR2 (germline): DFQATT, SNEGSKA (reference sequence). The length of the CDR3 is 14 residues. CDR3 loop: CSARQTSGKNIQYF. The CDR3 DNA reads TGCAGTGCTCGACAAACTAGCGGAAAAAACATTCAGTACTTC.

This clonotype was seen many times. The V call is TRBV27, the J call TRBJ2-3, with 8 bases matching TRBD1. In germline, CDR1 is MNHEY, CDR2 SMNVEV (reference sequence). CDR3 length equals 18 residues. V shed 4 bases, J shed 0 bases, and the junction held 12 bases outside the gene matches. The CDR3 reads CASSSRGTGPSSTDTQYF. The CDR3 DNA sequence: TGTGCCAGCAGTTCAAGGGGGACAGGACCTTCTAGCACAGATACGCAGTATTTT.

This clonotype was detected ten times or more. The chain carries TRBV13 and TRBJ2-7, with D tentatively TRBD1 (6 bases). The CDR3 totals 15 residues. Trimming stripped 1 base from V and 3 bases from J, with 13 bases between. The germline CDR1 and CDR2 sequences are PRHDT and FYEKMQ (reference sequence). The DNA of the CDR3 is TGTGCCAGCAGCTTAGCCCCGGACAGCGACTACGAGCAGTACTTC. It yields the protein CASSLAPDSDYEQYF.

The gene calls are TRBV4-2 and TRBJ1-4, with 9 bases identical to TRBD1. Looked up from germline, CDR1 is LGHNA and CDR2 is YNFKEQ. V dropped 0 bases and J dropped 7; count of bases not matched to a gene: 6. The CDR3 extends over 16 amino acids. The CDR3 reads CASSQDTGQGSEKLFF. In DNA form, the CDR3 reads TGTGCCAGCAGCCAAGATACCGGACAGGGGAGTGAAAAACTGTTTTTT.

This clonotype has only a few counts. The V call is TRBV12-3 or TRBV12-4, the J call TRBJ2-1; TRBD2 might be the D (6 bases). The J call is in doubt because the DNA end fits TRBJ2-7 better. The CDR3 sequence is 15 residues long. The DNA for the CDR3 is TGTGCCAGCAGTTTAGGGCGGGGTCCCTACAATGAGCAGTACTTC. Protein: CASSLGRGPYNEQYF.

This clonotype was observed many times. This rearrangement joins TRBV12-3 or TRBV12-4 to TRBJ1-4, with D unresolved. The CDR3 extends over 14 amino acids. V lost 3 bases to trimming and J lost 8 bases, with 13 bases between them. The DNA of the CDR3 is TGTGCCAGCAGTTTTGGATACGGTCCCGAAAAACTGTTTTTT. It yields the protein CASSFGYGPEKLFF.

This clonotype came up many times. The chain links TRBV4-1 to TRBJ2-1; tentatively, D is TRBD1 or TRBD2 (6 bases each). Germline V CDR1 and CDR2: MGHRA, YSYEKL. Trimming shortened V by 0 bases and J by 4 bases, and 19 bases separated the two germline ends. The CDR3 runs 18 residues. As DNA, the CDR3 is TGCGCCAGCAGCCAAGAGGCGGGTCCGGGGGCGCGGTACAATGAGCAGTTCTTC. The encoded protein is CASSQEAGPGARYNEQFF.

A word on this clonotype: A much more abundant neighbour one base away suggests this may be a read error. This chain joins TRBV20-1 and TRBJ2-4, with D perhaps matching TRBD1 (6 bases). V dropped 0 bases and J dropped 15 bases, with 24 bases sitting between them. Germline V gives CDR1 DFQATT, CDR2 SNEGSKA (reference sequence). The CDR3 covers 15 residues. CDR3 nucleotides: TGCAGTGCTAGAGACCCTACAGGGCTTTTAGAGACCCGGTACTTC. The encoded protein is CSARDPTGLLETRYF.

This clonotype was recorded a few times. V and J are TRBV5-6 and TRBJ1-1, with D perhaps matching TRBD1 (5 bases). The CDR3 is 15 amino acids. Trimming removed 1 base from V and 4 bases from J, with 14 bases in between. The germline CDR1 and CDR2 sequences are SGHDT and YYEEEE. The CDR3 sequence is CASSLWVGGTTEAFF. Written as DNA, the CDR3 is TGTGCCAGCAGCTTGTGGGTCGGCGGGACCACTGAAGCTTTCTTT.

This clonotype was seen at least ten times. The V and J genes are TRBV6-1 and TRBJ1-2, with D tentatively TRBD1 (5 bases). V lost 0 bases to trimming and J lost 9 bases, with 17 bases between them. The germline CDR1 and CDR2 sequences are MNHNS and SASEGT. The CDR3 length is 15 residues. CDR3 nucleotides: TGTGCCAGCAGTGAAGCGAACCCGGGACTTGGAAGCTACACCTTC. Its translation is CASSEANPGLGSYTF.

The chain is built from TRBV7-2 and TRBJ2-7, with D uncertain. The CDR3 totals 12 residues. Trimming shortened V by 5 bases and J by 3 bases, and 8 bases separated the two germline ends. Germline lookup yields CDR1 SGHTA and CDR2 FQGNSA. CDR3 nucleotides: TGTGCCAGCAGCGCCGATTACTACGAGCAGTACTTC. Its translation is CASSADYYEQYF. Combining the CDR3 with reference TRBV7-2 and TRBJ2-7 gives the whole variable domain GAGVSQSPSNKVTEKGKDVELRCDPISGHTALYWYRQSLGQGLEFLIYFQGNSAPDKSGLPSDRFSAERTGGSVSTLTIQRTQQEDSAVYLCASSADYYEQYFGPGTRLTVT.

In this sample, this clonotype turned up a few times. This may arise from a read error, as a much more abundant clone is one base away. This chain uses TRBV11-2 with TRBJ2-1, with a possible D match to TRBD1 (5 bases). The tail of the sequence fits TRBJ2-7 better, so the J call may be wrong. CDR1 is SGHAT and CDR2 is FQNNGV in the germline V gene. The CDR3 has 14 amino acids. CDR3: CASSARVSYNEQYF. The DNA for the CDR3 is TGTGCCAGCAGCGCCAGGGTCTCCTACAATGAGCAGTACTTC.

This clonotype was recorded a few times. A much larger clone lies a single base off, so this may be a read error. The genes are TRBV29-1 and TRBJ2-7; 8 bases align to TRBD1. The CDR3 contains 14 residues. Germline loops: CDR1 SQVTM, CDR2 ANQGSEA. After removal of 6 bases from V and 5 bases from J, the junction contained 12 bases not matched to a gene. The CDR3 loop reads CSVRRGAGGHEQYF. The CDR3 region has the DNA TGCAGCGTGAGGCGCGGGGCAGGGGGCCACGAGCAGTACTTC.

The chain uses TRBV20-1 and TRBJ1-5; 7 bases match TRBD1. Germline trimming cut 3 bases from V and 5 bases from J; bases unmatched to any gene: 7. Germline V lookup: CDR1 DFQATT, CDR2 SNEGSKA (reference sequence). The CDR3 extends over 14 amino acids. CDR3 in DNA: TGCAGTGCTAGGGGCCAGGGGGAACATCAGCCCCAGCATTTT. Its translation: CSARGQGEHQPQHF.

To note about this clonotype: One end of the junction fails to match germline, which may point to a read error. The J gene is TRBJ1-1, the V gene TRBV7-7, with TRBD1 as a possible D gene (5 bases). This CDR3 contains 13 residues. Per the germline V gene, CDR1 is SSHAT and CDR2 is FNYEAQ (reference sequence). The DNA of the CDR3 is TGTGCTAGCAGCATTTCGGGGGGCACTGAAGCTTTCTTT. Encoded protein: CASSISGGTEAFF.

Remarks on this clonotype: Being one base from a much bigger clone, this may be a read error. The V and J genes are TRBV12-3 or TRBV12-4 and TRBJ2-3; 7 positions match TRBD1. The CDR3 runs to 19 residues. The DNA of the CDR3 is TGTGCCAGCAGTTTAGGGGACAGCACATTCTTTTCTAGCACAGGTACGCAGTATTTT. Protein sequence: CASSLGDSTFFSSTGTQYF.

This clonotype was counted ten times or more. This sequence joins TRBV5-5 and TRBJ2-3; no clear D. Trimming stripped 4 bases from V and 6 bases from J, with 18 bases between. Germline V gene sequence: CDR1 SGHKS, CDR2 YYEKEE (reference sequence). CDR3 length: 15 amino acids. DNA of the CDR3: TGTGCCAGCAGCACCCTTAATGTGGGCCAGGATACGCAGTATTTT. This encodes CASSTLNVGQDTQYF.

This clonotype was recorded a few times. The chain couples TRBV6-1 to TRBJ2-2, with D tentatively TRBD1 (6 bases). Trimming took 0 bases from V and 2 from J, leaving 7 bases between them. This CDR3 spans 15 amino acids. Germline assignment: CDR1 MNHNS and CDR2 SASEGT. The CDR3 protein is CASSEARGNTGELFF. The CDR3 DNA sequence: TGTGCCAGCAGTGAAGCCAGGGGCAACACCGGGGAGCTGTTTTTT.

This clonotype was observed a few times. The chain has TRBV3-1 and TRBJ1-1; D not certain. CDR1 LGHDT and CDR2 YNNKEL come from the germline V gene (reference sequence). Trimming stripped 4 bases from V and 3 bases from J, with 9 bases between. CDR3 length: 13 residues. The CDR3 region has the DNA TGTGCCAGCAGCCTTACGTGGGACACTGAAGCTTTCTTT. As protein: CASSLTWDTEAFF.

CDR3 loop: CASSLRDGFAQGLFF. In DNA, the CDR3 is TGTGCCAGCAGCCTCCGGGACGGATTTGCCCAGGGGCTGTTTTTT. J is TRBJ2-2 and V is TRBV9, with D tentatively TRBD1 or TRBD2 (5 bases each). CDR1 and CDR2 from the germline V gene are SGDLS and YYNGEE. This CDR3 comprises 15 residues. Trimming removed 4 bases at V and 13 bases at J, with 23 bases between.

Turning to this clonotype: Since a much larger clone is just one base distant, this may be a read error. The chain joins TRBV7-2 to TRBJ2-7; D may be TRBD1 (6 bases). The CDR3 spans 15 residues. Germline CDR1 and CDR2: SGHTA and FQGNSA. Trimming pared 6 bases from V and 4 bases from J, leaving 19 bases between. The CDR3 DNA sequence: TGTGCCAGCAGGTTTCAGGGGCCCTTAGGGTACGAGCAGTACTTC. This gives the protein CASRFQGPLGYEQYF. Looking up the rest from reference TRBV7-2 and TRBJ2-7 gives the full variable domain: GAGVSQSPSNKVTEKGKDVELRCDPISGHTALYWYRQSLGQGLEFLIYFQGNSAPDKSGLPSDRFSAERTGGSVSTLTIQRTQQEDSAVYLCASRFQGPLGYEQYFGPGTRLTVT.

The chain carries TRBV5-4 and TRBJ2-5, with 10 bases matching TRBD1. The length of the CDR3 is 16 residues. Germline trimming cut 0 bases from V and 5 bases from J; bases unmatched to any gene: 7. CDR1 is SGHNT, CDR2 YYREEE, per germline (reference sequence). CDR3 region: CASSLGGDRGGETQYF. The CDR3 DNA follows: TGTGCCAGCAGCTTGGGAGGGGACAGGGGTGGGGAGACCCAGTACTTC.

The CDR3 DNA is TGTGCCAGCAGCCCCAGGGGGTCCGGGACCAACGTCCTGACTTTC. Amino acids: CASSPRGSGTNVLTF. V and J are TRBV6-6 and TRBJ2-6; 7 bases are a match to TRBD1. CDR1 and CDR2 from the germline V gene are MNHNY and SVGAGI (reference sequence). J gave up 8 bases and V 6 bases, and 10 bases lay outside the gene matches. The CDR3 sequence is 15 residues long.

This chain links TRBV7-3 with TRBJ2-1; D remains ambiguous. Germline loops: CDR1 SGHTA, CDR2 FQGTGA. CDR3 length: 14 residues. V dropped 5 bases and J dropped 4 bases, with 12 bases sitting between them. CDR3 bases: TGTGCCAGCAGCATTGACCCCTTATACAATGAGCAGTTCTTC. It is translated as CASSIDPLYNEQFF.

In its sample, this clonotype was seen a few times. This rearrangement joins TRBV5-1 to TRBJ2-1, with TRBD1 matching 7 bases. Germline assignment: CDR1 SGHRS and CDR2 YFSETQ. After removal of 0 bases from V and 10 bases from J, the junction contained 4 bases not matched to a gene. This CDR3 has 13 residues. Here the CDR3 DNA reads TGCGCCAGCAGCTTGGAGGGGGCCTACGAGCAGTTCTTC. Its translation: CASSLEGAYEQFF.

The V and J genes are TRBV7-9 and TRBJ2-2; no firm D call. V gave up 5 bases and J gave up 2 bases, with 12 bases separating them. The CDR3 is made up of 15 amino acids. CDR1 is SEHNR and CDR2 is FQNEAQ in the germline V gene (reference sequence). In nucleotides, the CDR3 is TGTGCCAGCAGCCCCGGTAACGGAAACACCGGGGAGCTGTTTTTT. It codes for CASSPGNGNTGELFF.